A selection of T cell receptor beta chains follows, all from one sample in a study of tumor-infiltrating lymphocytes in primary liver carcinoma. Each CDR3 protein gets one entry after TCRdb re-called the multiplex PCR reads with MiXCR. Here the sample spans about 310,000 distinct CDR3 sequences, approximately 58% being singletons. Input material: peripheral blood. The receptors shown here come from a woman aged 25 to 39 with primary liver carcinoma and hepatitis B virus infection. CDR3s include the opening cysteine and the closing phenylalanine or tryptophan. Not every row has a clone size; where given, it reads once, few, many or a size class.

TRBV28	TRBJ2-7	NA	CASSFNRGWSYEQYF
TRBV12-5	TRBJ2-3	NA	CASAPTVSTDTQYF
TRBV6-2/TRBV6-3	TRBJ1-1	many	CASSYKTGGGNTEAFF
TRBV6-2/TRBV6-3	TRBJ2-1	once	CASSYNREQFF
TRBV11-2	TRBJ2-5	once	CANSRPGKETQYF
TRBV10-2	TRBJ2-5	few	CASSPPGQETQYF
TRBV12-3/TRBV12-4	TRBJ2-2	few	CASSPRDFYTGELFF
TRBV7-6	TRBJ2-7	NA	CASSPSTLPGEHYF
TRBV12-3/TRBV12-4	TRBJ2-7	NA	CASSLGSGSHEQYF
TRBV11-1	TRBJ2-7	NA	CASSSGHGNYEQYF
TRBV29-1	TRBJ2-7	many	CSVEGGGGDEQYF
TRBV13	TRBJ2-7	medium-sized	CASSLVRYEQYF
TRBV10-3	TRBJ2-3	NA	CAISESTVDTQYF
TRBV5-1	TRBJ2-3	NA	CTSTWDRVADTQYF
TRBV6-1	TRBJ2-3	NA	CASSPWGAQYF
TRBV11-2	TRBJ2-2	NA	CASSFLAGDTGELFF
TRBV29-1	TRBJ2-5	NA	CSTRSGRRGETQYF
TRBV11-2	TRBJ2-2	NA	CASSQVSVSTGKLFF
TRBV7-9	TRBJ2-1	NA	CASSLKRGEQFF
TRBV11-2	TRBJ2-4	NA	CASSPGARALRGIQYF
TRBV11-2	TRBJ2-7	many	CASSQDRGHEQYF
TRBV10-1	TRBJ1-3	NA	CASSESLAAGSTIYF
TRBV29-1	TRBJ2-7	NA	CSVRGGSSEEQYF
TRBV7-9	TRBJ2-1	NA	CVSSSPPGLSAFF
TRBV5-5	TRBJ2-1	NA	CASRPTSTYNEQFF
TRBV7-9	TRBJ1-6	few	CASSLEGVPGSPLHF
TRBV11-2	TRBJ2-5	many	CASSVVGGSPETQYF
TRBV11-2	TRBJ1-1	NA	CPSNLGAEAFF
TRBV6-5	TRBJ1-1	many	CASKPTEVNTEAFF
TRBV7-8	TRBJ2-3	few	CASSLQGLADTQYF
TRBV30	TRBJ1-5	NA	CAWRGPEGQPQHF
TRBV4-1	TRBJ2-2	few	CASSARQGGAELFF
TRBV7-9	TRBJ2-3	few	CASSFSRGQDTQYF
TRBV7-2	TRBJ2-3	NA	CASSSKPPGQLTDTQYF
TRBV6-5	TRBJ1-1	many	CASSPRGGHEAFF
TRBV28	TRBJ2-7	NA	CASSFRPPEQYF
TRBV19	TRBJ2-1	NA	CASRLPGPPGNEQFF
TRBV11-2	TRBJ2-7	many	CASTQGKGVNSYEQYF
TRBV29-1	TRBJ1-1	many	CSVENFVGNTEAFF
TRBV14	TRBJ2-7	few	CASSRPGGLAYEQYF
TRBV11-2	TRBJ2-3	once	CASSRVGSTDTQFF
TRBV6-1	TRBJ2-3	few	CASSESRQGRDTQYF
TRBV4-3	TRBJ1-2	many	CASSPTPRDRAYGYTF
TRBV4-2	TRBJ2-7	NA	CASSQLLGSPTGYEQYF
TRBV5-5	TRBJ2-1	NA	CASSDHRGRGSNEQFF
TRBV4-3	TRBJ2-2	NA	CAISHQPLSEVEGAVHGELFF